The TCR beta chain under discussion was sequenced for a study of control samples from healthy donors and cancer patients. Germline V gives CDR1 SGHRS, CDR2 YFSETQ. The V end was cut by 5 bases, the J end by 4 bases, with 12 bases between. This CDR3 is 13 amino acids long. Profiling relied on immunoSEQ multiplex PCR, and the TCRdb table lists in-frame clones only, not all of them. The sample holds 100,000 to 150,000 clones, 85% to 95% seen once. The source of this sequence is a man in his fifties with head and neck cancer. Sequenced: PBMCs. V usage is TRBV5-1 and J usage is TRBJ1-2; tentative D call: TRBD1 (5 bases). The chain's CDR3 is CASRLDSFYGYTF. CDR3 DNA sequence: TGCGCCAGCAGACTCGACAGTTTCTATGGCTACACCTTC.